This T cell receptor (beta chain) emerged from a study of T cells after yellow fever vaccination. Study results and limitations: The booster saw the reappearance of most primary-vaccination clones (nearly 98% CD4, 88% CD8). Secondary responses were weaker yet peaked faster, day 5 versus 15.

Notes on this clonotype: Its antigen is currently unknown.

MiXCR was run by TCRdb on the 5' RACE reads, yielding one entry per CDR3 protein. The table shows some 340,000 distinct CDR3 sequences, with about 4% occurring only once. This CDR3 has 17 amino acids. The germline V gene encodes CDR1 MNHEY and CDR2 SMNVEV (reference sequence). Trimming cost V 6 bases and J 4 bases; bases outside gene matches: 10. This TCR was recovered from a man between 18 and 29 years old who received the YFV17D yellow fever vaccine. The material sequenced was PBMCs, taken 5 days after the yellow fever booster vaccination. The chain combines TRBV27 with TRBJ1-6; TRBD1 matches at 9 bases. The CDR3 sequence is CASSREGQGMYNSPLHF. In DNA, the CDR3 is TGTGCCAGCAGCCGGGAGGGACAGGGAATGTATAATTCACCCCTCCACTTT.